The clone carrying this T cell receptor (beta chain) came up once. This specimen comes from a study of shared clonotypes between healthy human individuals. Germline CDR1 reads MNHEY; CDR2 reads SVGAGI. This CDR3 is 11 amino acids long. Trimming pared 2 bases from V and 9 bases from J, leaving 5 bases between. Profiling relied on immunoSEQ multiplex PCR, and the TCRdb table lists in-frame clones only, not all of them. The sample lists roughly 410,000 clones; about 96% were seen once. The sequence came from a man aged 30 to 45 in good health. This chain connects TRBV6-5 to TRBJ2-1; no reliable D call. Sequenced input: memory CD8+ T cells sorted from blood. Subset of the sample: CD45RO+ cells pooled with CCR7-negative TemRA cells. The CDR3 nucleotides are TGTGCCAGCAGTTACCTAGGTGAGCAGTTCTTC. It encodes CASSYLGEQFF.